The 16 T cell receptor beta chains listed next were all sequenced from one sample in a study of blood T cells in healthy people across ages. Using a J-beta primer mix together with a sample-barcoded 5' primer, a second PCR was run for about 6 to 12 cycles. TCRdb itself ran the 5' RACE reads through MiXCR, one entry per CDR3 protein. The data show 650,000 to 1,000,000 distinct CDR3 sequences, around 36% seen once. Sequenced: blood. The receptor source for this set is a man aged 18 to 29 in good health.

On this clonotype itself: The junction differs from germline at one of its ends, possibly a read error. The rearrangement uses TRBV20-1 and TRBJ1-1, with 9 bases identical to TRBD1. The CDR3 runs 14 residues. Germline V gene lookup returns CDR1 DFQATT and CDR2 SNEGSKA (reference sequence). CDR3 nucleotides: TGCAGTGCGGAACAGGGGGCGGGGAACACTGAAGTTTTCTTT. Translating gives CSAEQGAGNTEVFF.

The chain couples TRBV4-2 to TRBJ1-2; no clear D. Trimming removed 1 base at V and 5 bases at J, with 11 bases between. This CDR3 is 14 amino acids long. Germline loops: CDR1 LGHNA, CDR2 YNFKEQ. The CDR3 DNA is TGTGCCAGCAGCCAAGGGCGCAGGCTATATGGCTACACCTTC. It encodes CASSQGRRLYGYTF.

Of note for this clonotype: A much larger clone lies a single base off, so this may be a read error. The chain is built from TRBV9 and TRBJ2-1; D not certain. The CDR3 spans 14 residues. V lost 3 bases, J lost 1 base, and 8 bases lay in between. Looked up from germline, CDR1 is SGDLS and CDR2 is YYNGEE. For the CDR3, the DNA is TGTGCCAGCAGCGGAGAAACATCCTACAATGAGCAGTTCTTC. Translated: CASSGETSYNEQFF.

The chain links TRBV6-2 or TRBV6-3 to TRBJ1-5; possible D gene TRBD1, 5 bases. The CDR3 extends over 13 amino acids. V was clipped by 7 bases and J by 0 bases, with 7 bases between them. CDR1 is MNHEY, CDR2 SVGEGT, per germline. For the CDR3, the DNA is TGTGCCAGCACTGGGGGTAGCAATCAGCCCCAGCATTTT. As protein: CASTGGSNQPQHF.

This clonotype was observed a few times. The gene calls are TRBV10-3 and TRBJ1-5; D uncertain. The V gene's germline CDR1 is ENHRY and CDR2 SYGVKD. The CDR3 sequence is 15 residues long. Trimming took off 4 bases at V and 0 bases at J, with 10 bases between the two ends. The CDR3 bases are TGTGCCATCAGTGCGGACGGTCCTAGCAATCAGCCCCAGCATTTT. Translation: CAISADGPSNQPQHF.

This clonotype appeared many times. The chain links TRBV6-5 to TRBJ2-7, with 9 bases aligning to TRBD1. Trimming cost V 6 bases and J 4 bases; bases outside gene matches: 7. CDR3 length: 14 residues. Germline V gives CDR1 MNHEY, CDR2 SVGAGI. The CDR3 sequence: CASSPGTGKYEQYF. The CDR3 DNA follows: TGTGCCAGCAGCCCCGGGACAGGGAAATACGAGCAGTACTTC.

The rearrangement links TRBV7-9 to TRBJ1-1; D remains unclear. CDR1 is SEHNR and CDR2 is FQNEAQ in the germline V gene (reference sequence). Trimming removed 2 bases at V and 9 bases at J, with 10 bases between. The CDR3 is 12 amino acids. The CDR3 reads CASSLWEDQAFF. For the CDR3, the DNA is TGTGCCAGCAGCTTATGGGAGGACCAAGCTTTCTTT.

The rearrangement uses TRBV20-1 and TRBJ2-3; TRBD1 matches 9 bases. The CDR3 has 15 amino acids. CDR1 is DFQATT and CDR2 is SNEGSKA in the germline V gene (reference sequence). J lost 4 bases, V lost 5 bases, and 10 bases had no gene match. Here the CDR3 DNA reads TGCAGTGCTTCCGACAGGGGGTCTAGCGCAGATACGCAGTATTTT. Amino acids: CSASDRGSSADTQYF.

The chain has TRBV5-1 and TRBJ1-1; D possibly corresponds to TRBD1 (6 bases). V was pared by 6 bases and J by 2 bases, with 8 bases between. The CDR3 spans 12 residues. Germline V lookup: CDR1 SGHRS, CDR2 YFSETQ. CDR3 nucleotide sequence: TGCGCCAGCAAGACAGGAAACACTGAAGCTTTCTTT. Translating it yields CASKTGNTEAFF.

The genes are TRBV28 and TRBJ1-2, with D unresolved. CDR1 is MDHEN and CDR2 is SYDVKM in the germline V gene. This CDR3 is 12 amino acids long. The germline V and J ends were trimmed by 6 bases and 8 bases, with 13 bases remaining between them. DNA for the CDR3: TGTGCCAGCAGCTCCCTCCCGTCGGGCTACACCTTC. It encodes CASSSLPSGYTF.

The genes are TRBV6-2 or TRBV6-3 and TRBJ2-5; D remains unclear. The end of the DNA fits TRBJ2-7 better, so the J call may be wrong. CDR1 is MNHEY and CDR2 is SVGEGT in the germline V gene. The CDR3 has 14 residues. Written as DNA, the CDR3 is TGTGCCAGCAGCCGTACCCCGATCCCCCACGAGCAGTACTTC. It encodes CASSRTPIPHEQYF.

CDR3 nucleotides: TGTGCCAGCAGCAGGTCGGACAGGGGAGAGACCCAGTACTTC. Protein sequence: CASSRSDRGETQYF. The chain has TRBV6-5 and TRBJ2-5, with TRBD1 identical over 9 bases. The CDR3 loop spans 14 amino acids. CDR1 and CDR2 from the germline V gene are MNHEY and SVGAGI. V trimming: 6 bases; J trimming: 4 bases; junction bases outside the gene matches: 6.

The CDR3 region is CASSLSQGGAGSPLHF. The CDR3, as DNA: TGTGCCAGCAGCTTAAGTCAAGGGGGGGCCGGATCACCCCTCCACTTT. This chain joins TRBV7-2 and TRBJ1-6, with a tentative D call TRBD1 (6 bases). Trimming left V 2 bases short and J 10 bases short, with 18 bases between. In germline, CDR1 is SGHTA, CDR2 FQGNSA. The CDR3 spans 16 residues. Drawing the rest from reference TRBV7-2 and TRBJ1-6, the complete variable domain is GAGVSQSPSNKVTEKGKDVELRCDPISGHTALYWYRQSLGQGLEFLIYFQGNSAPDKSGLPSDRFSAERTGGSVSTLTIQRTQQEDSAVYLCASSLSQGGAGSPLHFGNGTRLTVT.

The chain joins TRBV6-2 or TRBV6-3 to TRBJ1-5, with D hard to call. Looked up from germline, CDR1 is MNHEY and CDR2 is SVGEGT. This CDR3 comprises 12 residues. V was trimmed by 7 bases and J by 4 bases, leaving 8 bases between them. The CDR3 here is CASNDGNQPQHF. The CDR3 DNA sequence: TGTGCCAGCAACGATGGAAATCAGCCCCAGCATTTT.

The gene calls are TRBV7-9 and TRBJ1-1; D might be TRBD1 (6 bases). Germline loops: CDR1 SEHNR, CDR2 FQNEAQ (reference sequence). The CDR3 runs 15 residues. V lost 3 bases to trimming and J lost 0 bases, with 11 bases between them. The DNA for the CDR3 is TGTGCCAGCAGCTTGCCAGGGGACCTGAACACTGAAGCTTTCTTT. This codes for CASSLPGDLNTEAFF.

This clonotype was counted only a few times. The chain uses TRBV5-1 and TRBJ2-2; D is possibly TRBD1 (5 bases). The CDR3 extends over 15 amino acids. From germline, CDR1 is SGHRS and CDR2 YFSETQ. The V end was cut by 7 bases, the J end by 1 base, with 14 bases between. This CDR3 reads CASQQWGENTGELFF. In nucleotides, the CDR3 is TGCGCCAGCCAACAGTGGGGCGAGAACACCGGGGAGCTGTTTTTT.